The T cell receptor beta chain under discussion was sequenced for a study of blood T cells in healthy people across ages. Overall study results and limits: Per million T cells, TCR beta diversity dropped roughly linearly as age increased.

Turning to this clonotype: The antigen remains undetermined. Sequence at one end of the junction differs from germline and may be a read error.

CDR1 is SGHTA and CDR2 is FQGNSA in the germline V gene. The CDR3 contains 15 residues. Together with a sample-barcoded 5' primer, a J-beta primer mix was included in a second PCR lasting roughly 7 to 11 cycles. TCRdb ran MiXCR on the 5' RACE reads and lists one entry per CDR3 protein. The sample lists some 710,000 distinct CDR3 sequences; around a fifth were seen once. The source is a man in his 70s in good health. The chain couples TRBV7-2 to TRBJ2-3; D is possibly TRBD2 (5 bases). Sequenced input: blood. The CDR3 DNA reads as TGTGCCAGCAGCTCACTAGGACTGTACACAGATGCGCAGTATTTT. Amino acids: CASSSLGLYTDAQYF.